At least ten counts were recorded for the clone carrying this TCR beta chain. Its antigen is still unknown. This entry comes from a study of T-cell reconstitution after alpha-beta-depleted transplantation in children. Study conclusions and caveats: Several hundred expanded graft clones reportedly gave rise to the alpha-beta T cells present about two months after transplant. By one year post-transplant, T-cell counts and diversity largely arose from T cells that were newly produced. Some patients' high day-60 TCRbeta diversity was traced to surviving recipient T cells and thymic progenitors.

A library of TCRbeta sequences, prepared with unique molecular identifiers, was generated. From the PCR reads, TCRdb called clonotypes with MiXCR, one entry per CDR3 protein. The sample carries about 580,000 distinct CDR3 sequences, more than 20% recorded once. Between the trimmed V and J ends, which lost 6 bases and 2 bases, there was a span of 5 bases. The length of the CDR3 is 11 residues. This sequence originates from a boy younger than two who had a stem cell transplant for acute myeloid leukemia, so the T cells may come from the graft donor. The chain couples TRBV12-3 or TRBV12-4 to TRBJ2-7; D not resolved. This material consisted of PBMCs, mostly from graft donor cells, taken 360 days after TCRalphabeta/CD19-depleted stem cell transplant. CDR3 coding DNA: TGTGCCAGCAGCCGCGCCTACGAGCAGTACTTC. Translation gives CASSRAYEQYF.